The 17 T cell receptor beta chains given below trace back to one sample, sequenced in a study of spatial heterogeneity in lung cancer. Indicated time point: sample taken at primary tumor resection. Using its own MiXCR run on the 5' RACE reads, TCRdb lists one record per CDR3 protein. The sample holds about 38,000 distinct CDR3 sequences, approximately 5.5% seen once. The material sequenced was PBMCs, taken at surgery. The receptors stem from a female donor with early-stage non-small cell lung cancer.

This clonotype was seen repeatedly, ten times or more. The rearrangement joins TRBV11-3 to TRBJ2-1; D remains ambiguous. In germline, CDR1 is SGHNT, CDR2 YENEEA. V was cut by 5 bases and J by 0 bases, with 11 bases left in between. CDR3 length: 15 amino acids. The CDR3 DNA sequence: TGTGCCAGCAGCCATCGACGGAGCTCCTACAATGAGCAGTTCTTC. Residues: CASSHRRSSYNEQFF.

This clonotype was observed at least ten times. V and J are TRBV5-1 and TRBJ2-5; a weak D match, TRBD2 (5 bases). The CDR3 has 14 amino acids. Per germline, CDR1 SGHRS and CDR2 YFSETQ. Trimming took 4 bases from V and 4 from J, leaving 14 bases between them. In nucleotides, the CDR3 is TGCGCCAGCAGCCTGACACCGAGGGTAGAGACCCAGTACTTC. Its translation: CASSLTPRVETQYF.

The J gene is TRBJ1-4, the V gene TRBV30; tentatively, D is TRBD1 (6 bases). Germline V gives CDR1 GTSNPN, CDR2 SVGIG (reference sequence). There are 14 residues in the CDR3. The V end lost 3 bases, the J end lost 7 bases, and 15 bases lay between the germline ends. In DNA form, the CDR3 reads TGTGCCTGGAGAAACAGGGAGAGAAGTGAAAAACTGTTTTTT. As protein: CAWRNRERSEKLFF.

This rearrangement joins TRBV2 to TRBJ1-1; 8 bases line up with TRBD1. V was pared by 5 bases and J by 11 bases, with 4 bases of the junction left unmatched. The CDR3 contains 11 residues. Germline V lookup: CDR1 SNHLY, CDR2 FYNNEI. CDR3 sequence reads: CASSQGARAFF. The CDR3 DNA is TGTGCCAGCAGTCAGGGGGCGCGTGCTTTCTTT.

This clonotype was counted only a few times. The chain links TRBV19 to TRBJ2-1; 7 positions match TRBD1. The CDR3 covers 14 residues. Trimming at V came to 4 bases and at J to 5 bases, leaving 5 bases not matched to a gene. Germline V CDR1 and CDR2: LNHDA, SQIVND (reference sequence). The CDR3 coding sequence is TGTGCCAGTAGTAAAGACAGGGACGACAATGAGCAGTTCTTC. Amino acids: CASSKDRDDNEQFF.

This clonotype was picked up a small number of times. V and J are TRBV12-2 and TRBJ1-4; TRBD1, the table's D call, lacks a check against the DNA. TRBV12-2 is an annotated pseudogene. The CDR3 is made up of 16 amino acids. The CDR3 DNA reads as TGTGCAAGTCGCTTAGCGAAGGGGGATCATAATGAAAAACTGTTTTTT. As protein: CASRLAKGDHNEKLFF.

By share of the sample, this clonotype is medium-sized (0.01 to 0.1%). The chain combines TRBV29-1 with TRBJ1-3; maybe TRBD1 (6 bases). The ends were cut back, 5 bases at V and 3 bases at J, with 11 bases in the middle. This CDR3 is 13 amino acids long. The germline CDR1 and CDR2 sequences are SQVTM and ANQGSEA. The CDR3 nucleotides are TGCAGCGTTCGCCCGACAGGTGGAAACACCATATATTTT. Amino acid sequence: CSVRPTGGNTIYF.

This clonotype was detected ten times or more. The chain has TRBV5-1 and TRBJ2-7; 7 nucleotides agree with TRBD1. Germline V lookup: CDR1 SGHRS, CDR2 YFSETQ. V was clipped by 4 bases and J by 1 base; unmatched bases: 11. This CDR3 has 16 residues. The chain's CDR3 is CASSRSPGQSSYEQYF. The CDR3 region has the DNA TGCGCCAGCAGCAGGTCTCCGGGACAGAGTTCCTACGAGCAGTACTTC.

This clonotype was counted many times. The chain couples TRBV9 to TRBJ2-7; no clear D gene. This CDR3 has 15 amino acids. Trimming pared 2 bases from V and 0 bases from J, leaving 12 bases between. Germline lookup yields CDR1 SGDLS and CDR2 YYNGEE. CDR3 DNA: TGTGCCAGCAGCGTCCGAGACACCTTCTCCTACGAGCAGTACTTC. This codes for CASSVRDTFSYEQYF.

This clonotype occurred many times. V gene TRBV5-1 combines with J gene TRBJ2-5, with D maybe TRBD1 (5 bases). This CDR3 has 15 residues. CDR1 is SGHRS, CDR2 YFSETQ, per germline. V lost 0 bases to trimming and J lost 0 bases, with 9 bases between them. CDR3 loop: CASSLGLTDQETQYF. CDR3 in DNA: TGCGCCAGCAGCTTGGGACTGACAGACCAAGAGACCCAGTACTTC.

At least ten counts were recorded for this clonotype. The chain has TRBV5-5 and TRBJ2-7; D is perhaps TRBD1 (6 bases). The V and J ends lost 4 bases and 0 bases respectively, with 11 bases between them. CDR3 size: 14 residues. Germline V gene lookup returns CDR1 SGHKS and CDR2 YYEKEE (reference sequence). The CDR3 region has the DNA TGTGCCAGCAGCAGGACAGCTAGCTCCTACGAGCAGTACTTC. Translated: CASSRTASSYEQYF.

This clonotype was seen ten or more times. Germline is not matched at one junction end, which may reflect a read error. The chain uses TRBV7-7 and TRBJ1-4, with no clear D. Germline assignment: CDR1 SSHAT and CDR2 FNYEAQ (reference sequence). The CDR3 sequence is 13 residues long. CDR3 residues: CASSSDGNEKLFF. The CDR3 region has the DNA TGTGCTAGCAGCTCCGACGGAAATGAAAAACTGTTTTTT.

This clonotype is categorized as medium-sized. V is TRBV5-1 and J is TRBJ1-1; 10 bases agree with TRBD1. J gave up 10 bases and V 0 bases, and 6 bases lay outside the gene matches. This CDR3 contains 14 residues. Looked up from germline, CDR1 is SGHRS and CDR2 is YFSETQ. CDR3 coding DNA: TGCGCCAGCAGCTTGGATTCCGGGACAGGGGTAGCTTTCTTT. Protein product: CASSLDSGTGVAFF.

This clonotype was detected many times. The chain is built from TRBV9 and TRBJ2-5; 8 bases match TRBD1. CDR3 length: 16 amino acids. Germline CDR1 SGDLS, CDR2 YYNGEE. Trimming removed 0 bases from V and 3 bases from J; junction bases left unmatched: 7. The CDR3 nucleotides are TGTGCCAGCAGCGTAGGGCCTGGACAGGGCGAAGAGACCCAGTACTTC. Its translation: CASSVGPGQGEETQYF.

This clonotype was recorded at least ten times. This rearrangement joins TRBV7-3 to TRBJ2-1; 7 positions agree with TRBD1. Germline loops: CDR1 SGHTA, CDR2 FQGTGA. The V segment lost 5 bases and the J segment 11 bases; nucleotides outside the gene matches: 12. This CDR3 region has 14 residues. The CDR3 bases are TGTGCCAGCAGCAAGGACAGGAAGATGCCCAAGCAGTTCTTC. Amino acids: CASSKDRKMPKQFF.

CDR3 residues: CASSQGPSGYGYTF. In nucleotides, the CDR3 is TGTGCCAGCAGCCAAGGACCCTCGGGTTATGGCTACACCTTC. This sequence joins TRBV3-1 and TRBJ1-2; D is uncertain. V lost 1 base and J lost 5, with 11 bases in between. Germline-derived CDR1 and CDR2 are LGHDT and YNNKEL (reference sequence). The CDR3 is 14 residues long.

The chain is built from TRBV12-3 or TRBV12-4 and TRBJ2-1; TRBD2 aligns across 7 bases. This CDR3 is 14 amino acids long. V shed 3 bases, J shed 8 bases, and the junction held 7 bases outside the gene matches. CDR3 region: CASSLYLTSHEQFF. DNA for the CDR3: TGTGCCAGCAGTTTGTACTTGACTAGCCATGAGCAGTTCTTC.